This passage covers 14 T cell receptor beta chains from one sample sequenced in a study of CD8 T cells in Susac syndrome. Random hexamers served to reverse transcribe about 0.5 to 1 ug RNA. One entry per CDR3 protein, called by TCRdb with MiXCR from the immunoSEQ multiplex PCR reads. Of about 180,000 distinct CDR3 sequences in the sample, approximately 95% were seen once. Input material: CD8+ T cells from PBMCs. The receptors come from a human donor with multiple sclerosis.

The gene calls are TRBV13 and TRBJ1-6, with 7 positions matching TRBD1. The V segment lost 5 bases and the J segment 9 bases; nucleotides outside the gene matches: 7. The CDR3 is made up of 14 amino acids. Germline V gene lookup returns CDR1 PRHDT and CDR2 FYEKMQ (reference sequence). In nucleotides, the CDR3 is TGTGCCAGCAGCAACAGGGGTGGGGGTTCACCCCTCCACTTT. This codes for CASSNRGGGSPLHF.

The J gene is TRBJ2-5, the V gene TRBV7-9; possibly TRBD1 or TRBD2 for D (6 bases each). CDR3 size: 14 residues. V was clipped by 5 bases and J by 4 bases, with 14 bases between them. The germline V gene encodes CDR1 SEHNR and CDR2 FQNEAQ (reference sequence). CDR3 nucleotides: TGTGCCAGCAGCCCACAGGGTAGCGGAGAGACCCAGTACTTC. Translation gives CASSPQGSGETQYF.

The chain employs TRBV12-3 or TRBV12-4 and TRBJ2-1, with 8 bases matching TRBD2. The V and J ends lost 5 bases and 8 bases, in that order; junction bases with no gene match: 11. CDR3 size: 15 residues. This chain's CDR3 is CASSPERESVDEQFF. In DNA, the CDR3 is TGTGCCAGCAGTCCAGAGCGGGAGAGCGTCGATGAGCAGTTCTTC.

This clonotype was detected once. The chain recombines TRBV29-1 with TRBJ2-5; no definite D call. This CDR3 has 14 amino acids. V gave up 3 bases and J gave up 2 bases, with 13 bases separating them. Germline CDR1 SQVTM, CDR2 ANQGSEA. The chain's CDR3 is CSVDLHLDQETQYF. The CDR3 DNA sequence: TGCAGCGTTGATCTACATTTAGATCAAGAGACCCAGTACTTC.

V usage is TRBV20-1 and J usage is TRBJ1-1; D may be TRBD1 (6 bases). The V and J ends lost 6 bases and 3 bases respectively, with 14 bases between them. The CDR3 sequence is 13 residues long. Germline V gene lookup returns CDR1 DFQATT and CDR2 SNEGSKA (reference sequence). CDR3 region: CSAKDSWDTEAFF. CDR3 nucleotide sequence: TGCAGTGCCAAGGACAGTTGGGACACTGAAGCTTTCTTT.

The chain combines TRBV27 with TRBJ1-1; 7 positions agree with TRBD1. The germline V gene has CDR1 MNHEY and CDR2 SMNVEV (reference sequence). CDR3 length: 16 amino acids. The junction had 9 bases not matched to a gene; V was cut back by 4 bases and J by 1 base. The CDR3 nucleotides read TGTGCCAGCAGTTCCTTATCTGAGGGGGCGAACACTGAAGCTTTCTTT. Protein: CASSSLSEGANTEAFF.

The chain has TRBV9 and TRBJ1-3; TRBD1 agrees at 7 bases. V trimming: 2 bases; J trimming: 4 bases; junction bases outside the gene matches: 6. This CDR3 is 15 amino acids long. CDR1 and CDR2 from the germline V gene are SGDLS and YYNGEE. The CDR3 DNA sequence: TGTGCCAGCAGCGTGACAGGGAGTCCCGGAAACACCATATATTTT. This sequence encodes CASSVTGSPGNTIYF.

The chain is built from TRBV5-1 and TRBJ1-2, with 7 bases identical to TRBD1. The CDR3 totals 14 residues. Germline CDR1 SGHRS, CDR2 YFSETQ. V lost 0 bases to trimming and J lost 4 bases; unmatched junction nucleotides: 3. The CDR3 coding sequence is TGCGCCAGCAGCTTGGGGGACAGAGCCTATGGCTACACCTTC. This encodes CASSLGDRAYGYTF.

J is TRBJ2-2 and V is TRBV12-3 or TRBV12-4; no clear D gene. V was trimmed by 7 bases and J by 1 base, leaving 13 bases between them. The CDR3 contains 15 residues. CDR3 sequence reads: CASILGYQNTGELFF. For the CDR3, the DNA is TGTGCCAGCATCCTGGGGTACCAGAACACCGGGGAGCTGTTTTTT.

The J gene is TRBJ1-3, the V gene TRBV12-3 or TRBV12-4, with 9 bases matching TRBD1. The V and J ends lost 11 bases and 7 bases, in that order; junction bases with no gene match: 12. The CDR3 runs 14 residues. The CDR3 nucleotides are TGTGCCGTCCAGGGACAGGGCTTATCGAACACCATATATTTT. Residues: CAVQGQGLSNTIYF.

V is TRBV7-8 and J is TRBJ2-7, with D perhaps matching TRBD1 (6 bases). Germline V CDR1 and CDR2: SGHVS, FQNEAQ. The CDR3 extends over 14 amino acids. Trimming cost V 1 base and J 2 bases, with 9 bases left between them. CDR3 coding DNA: TGTGCCAGCAGCTTAGTCAGGGGAGCCTACGAGCAGTACTTC. Protein product: CASSLVRGAYEQYF.

The genes are TRBV29-1 and TRBJ1-1; 9 bases match TRBD1. Germline CDR1 SQVTM, CDR2 ANQGSEA. The CDR3 runs 17 residues. Trimming cost V 1 base and J 1 base; bases outside gene matches: 10. The CDR3 bases are TGCAGCGTTGAAGGGACAGGGGCGGTATCAAGGAACACTGAAGCTTTCTTT. Protein sequence: CSVEGTGAVSRNTEAFF.

This chain links TRBV2 with TRBJ2-4; D remains unclear. This CDR3 contains 12 residues. Deletions cut 6 bases from V and 4 bases from J, with 7 bases between. Germline V gives CDR1 SNHLY, CDR2 FYNNEI. The CDR3 nucleotides read TGTGCCAGCAGGGCCGAAAAAAACATTCAGTACTTC. It yields the protein CASRAEKNIQYF.

The chain recombines TRBV29-1 with TRBJ2-1, with TRBD1 matching over 11 bases. This CDR3 comprises 13 residues. The V gene's germline CDR1 is SQVTM and CDR2 ANQGSEA. V trimming: 6 bases; J trimming: 13 bases; junction bases outside the gene matches: 11. CDR3 sequence reads: CSVGQGARFGQFF. CDR3 DNA sequence: TGCAGCGTCGGACAGGGGGCCCGGTTCGGACAGTTCTTC.